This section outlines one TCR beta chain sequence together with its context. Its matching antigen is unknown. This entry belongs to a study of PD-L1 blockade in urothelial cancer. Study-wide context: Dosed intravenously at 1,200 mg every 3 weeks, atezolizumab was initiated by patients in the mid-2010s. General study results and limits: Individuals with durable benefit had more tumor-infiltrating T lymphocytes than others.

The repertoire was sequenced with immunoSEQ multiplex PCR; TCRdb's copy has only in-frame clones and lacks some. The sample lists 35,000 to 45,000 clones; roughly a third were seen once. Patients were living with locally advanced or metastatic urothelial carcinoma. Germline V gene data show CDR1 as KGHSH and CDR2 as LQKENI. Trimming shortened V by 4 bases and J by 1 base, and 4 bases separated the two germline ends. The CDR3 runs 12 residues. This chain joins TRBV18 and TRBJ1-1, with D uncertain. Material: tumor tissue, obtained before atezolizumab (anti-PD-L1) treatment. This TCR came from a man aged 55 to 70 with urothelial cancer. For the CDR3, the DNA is TGTGCCAGCTCACTCGAGAACACTGAAGCTTTCTTT. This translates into CASSLENTEAFF.